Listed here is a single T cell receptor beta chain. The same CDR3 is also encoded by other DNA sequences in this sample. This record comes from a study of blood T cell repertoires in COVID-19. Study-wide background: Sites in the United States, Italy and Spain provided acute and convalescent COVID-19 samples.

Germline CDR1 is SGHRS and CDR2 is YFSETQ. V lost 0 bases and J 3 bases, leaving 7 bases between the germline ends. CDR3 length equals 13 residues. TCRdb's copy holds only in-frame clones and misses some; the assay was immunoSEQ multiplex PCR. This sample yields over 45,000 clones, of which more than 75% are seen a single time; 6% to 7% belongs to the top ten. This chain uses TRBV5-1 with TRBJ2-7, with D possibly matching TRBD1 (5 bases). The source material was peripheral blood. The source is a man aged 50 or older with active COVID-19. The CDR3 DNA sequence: TGCGCCAGCAGCTTGGGGACATTCTACGAGCAGTACTTC. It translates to CASSLGTFYEQYF.